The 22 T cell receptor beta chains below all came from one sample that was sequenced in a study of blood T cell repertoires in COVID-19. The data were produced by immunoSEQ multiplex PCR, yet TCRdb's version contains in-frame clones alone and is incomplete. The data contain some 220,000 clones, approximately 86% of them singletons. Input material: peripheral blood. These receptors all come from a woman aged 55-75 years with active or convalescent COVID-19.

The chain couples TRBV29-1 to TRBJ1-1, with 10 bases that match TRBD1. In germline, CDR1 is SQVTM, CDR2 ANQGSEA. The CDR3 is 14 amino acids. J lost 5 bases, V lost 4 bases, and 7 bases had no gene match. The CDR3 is CSVATGGGWTEAFF. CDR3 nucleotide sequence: TGCAGCGTTGCGACAGGGGGCGGCTGGACTGAAGCTTTCTTT. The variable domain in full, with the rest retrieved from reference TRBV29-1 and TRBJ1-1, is SAVISQKPSRDICQRGTSLTIQCQVDSQVTMMFWYRQQPGQSLTLIATANQGSEATYESGFVIDKFPISRPNLTFSTLTVSNMSPEDSSIYLCSVATGGGWTEAFFGQGTRLTVV.

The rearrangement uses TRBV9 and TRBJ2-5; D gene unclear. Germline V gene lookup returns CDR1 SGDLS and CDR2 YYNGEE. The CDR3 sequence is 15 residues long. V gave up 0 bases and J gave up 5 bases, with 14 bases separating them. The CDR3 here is CASSVGLGFSETQYF. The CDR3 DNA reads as TGTGCCAGCAGCGTAGGGTTAGGATTTAGCGAGACCCAGTACTTC.

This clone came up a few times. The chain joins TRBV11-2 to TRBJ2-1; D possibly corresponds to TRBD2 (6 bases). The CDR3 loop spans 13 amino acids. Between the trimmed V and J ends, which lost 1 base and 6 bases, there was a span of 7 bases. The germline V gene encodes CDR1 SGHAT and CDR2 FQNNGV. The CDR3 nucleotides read TGTGCCAGCAGCTTAGCTAGCGTCAATGAGCAGTTCTTC. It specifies CASSLASVNEQFF. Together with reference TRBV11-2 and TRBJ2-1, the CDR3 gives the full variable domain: EAGVAQSPRYKIIEKRQSVAFWCNPISGHATLYWYQQILGQGPKLLIQFQNNGVVDDSQLPKDRFSAERLKGVDSTLKIQPAKLEDSAVYLCASSLASVNEQFFGPGTRLTVL.

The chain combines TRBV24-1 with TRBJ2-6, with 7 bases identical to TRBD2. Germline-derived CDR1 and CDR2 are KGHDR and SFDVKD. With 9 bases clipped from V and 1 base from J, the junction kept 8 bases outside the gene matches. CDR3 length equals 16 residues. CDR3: CATPGAGRSGANVLTF. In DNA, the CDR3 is TGTGCCACCCCTGGAGCGGGGAGATCTGGGGCCAACGTCCTGACTTTC.

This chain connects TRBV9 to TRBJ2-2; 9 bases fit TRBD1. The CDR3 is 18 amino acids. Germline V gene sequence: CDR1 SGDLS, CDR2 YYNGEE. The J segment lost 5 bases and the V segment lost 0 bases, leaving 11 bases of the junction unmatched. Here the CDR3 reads CASSVDYPGTGLTGELFF. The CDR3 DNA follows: TGTGCCAGCAGCGTAGACTATCCCGGGACAGGGTTGACCGGGGAGCTGTTTTTT.

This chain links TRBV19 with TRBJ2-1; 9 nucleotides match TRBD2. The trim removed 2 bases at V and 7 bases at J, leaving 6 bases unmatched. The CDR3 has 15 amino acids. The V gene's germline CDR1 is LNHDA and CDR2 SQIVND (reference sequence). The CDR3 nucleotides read TGTGCCAGTAGTATAAGAGCGGGGGGCAGGAATGAGCAGTTCTTC. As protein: CASSIRAGGRNEQFF.

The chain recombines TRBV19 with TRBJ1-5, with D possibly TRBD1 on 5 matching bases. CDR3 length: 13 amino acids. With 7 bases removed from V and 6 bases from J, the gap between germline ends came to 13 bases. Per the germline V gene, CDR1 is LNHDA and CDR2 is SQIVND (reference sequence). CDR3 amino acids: CASTLGGVQPQHF. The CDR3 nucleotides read TGTGCCAGTACCCTCGGGGGGGTTCAGCCCCAGCATTTT.

The CDR3 loop is CASKQGAGYGYTF. The CDR3 coding sequence is TGTGCCAGCAAACAGGGGGCGGGCTATGGCTACACCTTC. V and J are TRBV6-5 and TRBJ1-2; 9 bases match TRBD1. Germline CDR1 is MNHEY and CDR2 is SVGAGI. The V segment lost 7 bases and the J segment 4 bases; nucleotides outside the gene matches: 4. CDR3 size: 13 residues.

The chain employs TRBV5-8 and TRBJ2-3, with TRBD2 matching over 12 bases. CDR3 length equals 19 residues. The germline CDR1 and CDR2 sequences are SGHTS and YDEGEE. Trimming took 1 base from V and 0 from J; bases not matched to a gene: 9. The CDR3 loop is CASSLTRLAGGPSTDTQYF. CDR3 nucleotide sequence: TGTGCCAGCAGCTTGACAAGGCTAGCGGGGGGGCCTAGCACAGATACGCAGTATTTT.

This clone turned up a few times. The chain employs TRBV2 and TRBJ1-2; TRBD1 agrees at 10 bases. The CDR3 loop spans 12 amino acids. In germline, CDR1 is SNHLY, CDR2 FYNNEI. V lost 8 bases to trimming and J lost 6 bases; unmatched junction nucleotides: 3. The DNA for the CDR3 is TGTGCCAGCCCGACAGGGGGCGATGGCTACACCTTC. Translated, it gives CASPTGGDGYTF.

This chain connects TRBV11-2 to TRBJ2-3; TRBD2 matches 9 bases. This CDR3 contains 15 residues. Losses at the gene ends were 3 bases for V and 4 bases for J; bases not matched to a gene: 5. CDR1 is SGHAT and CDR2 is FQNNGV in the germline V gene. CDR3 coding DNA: TGTGCCAGCAGCTTGGGCGGGGGGGCCTCAGATACGCAGTATTTT. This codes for CASSLGGGASDTQYF.

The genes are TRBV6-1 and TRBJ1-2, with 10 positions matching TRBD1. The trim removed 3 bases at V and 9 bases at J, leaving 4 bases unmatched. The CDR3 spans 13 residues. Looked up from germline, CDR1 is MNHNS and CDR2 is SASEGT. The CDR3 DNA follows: TGTGCCAGCAGTGATAGGGACAGGGGACGCTACACCTTC. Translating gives CASSDRDRGRYTF.

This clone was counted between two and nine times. In DNA form, the CDR3 reads TGTGCCAGCAGCCCAAGGGCAGGGGGGGAAAAACTGTTTTTT. The encoded protein is CASSPRAGGEKLFF. The gene calls are TRBV3-1 (or the pseudogene TRBV3-2) and TRBJ1-4; 7 bases fit TRBD1. V was pared by 4 bases and J by 8 bases, with 7 bases of the junction left unmatched. In germline, CDR1 is LGHDT, CDR2 YNNKEL (reference sequence). The CDR3 is 14 residues long.

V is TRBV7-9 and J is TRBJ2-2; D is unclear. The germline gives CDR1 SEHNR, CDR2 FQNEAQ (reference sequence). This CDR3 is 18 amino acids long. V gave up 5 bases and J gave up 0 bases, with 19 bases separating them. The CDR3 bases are TGTGCCAGCAGCGACCCACAAAAGCTGGAGCCGAACACCGGGGAGCTGTTTTTT. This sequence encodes CASSDPQKLEPNTGELFF.

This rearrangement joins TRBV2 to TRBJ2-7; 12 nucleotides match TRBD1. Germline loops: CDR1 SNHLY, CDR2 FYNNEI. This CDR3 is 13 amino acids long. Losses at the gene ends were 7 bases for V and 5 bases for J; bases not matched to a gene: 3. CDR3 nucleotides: TGTGCCAGCAACCGGGACAGGGGGCACGAGCAGTACTTC. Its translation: CASNRDRGHEQYF.

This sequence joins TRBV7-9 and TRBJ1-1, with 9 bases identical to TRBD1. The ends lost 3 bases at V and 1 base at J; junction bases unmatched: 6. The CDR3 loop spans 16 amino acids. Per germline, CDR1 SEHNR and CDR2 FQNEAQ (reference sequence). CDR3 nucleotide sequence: TGTGCCAGCAGCTTTGGGACAGGGCCTGAGAACACTGAAGCTTTCTTT. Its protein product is CASSFGTGPENTEAFF.

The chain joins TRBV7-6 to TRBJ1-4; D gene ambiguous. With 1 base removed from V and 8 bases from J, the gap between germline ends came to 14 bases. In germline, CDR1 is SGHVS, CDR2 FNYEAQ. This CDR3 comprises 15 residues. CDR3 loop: CASSLVEAVGEKLFF. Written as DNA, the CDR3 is TGTGCCAGCAGCTTAGTGGAGGCAGTGGGCGAAAAACTGTTTTTT.

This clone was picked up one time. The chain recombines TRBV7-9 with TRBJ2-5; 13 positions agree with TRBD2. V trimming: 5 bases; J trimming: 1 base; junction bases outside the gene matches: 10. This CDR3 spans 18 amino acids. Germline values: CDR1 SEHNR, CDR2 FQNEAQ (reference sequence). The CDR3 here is CASSPPRLAGGVQETQYF. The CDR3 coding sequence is TGTGCCAGCAGCCCCCCGAGACTAGCGGGGGGCGTCCAAGAGACCCAGTACTTC.

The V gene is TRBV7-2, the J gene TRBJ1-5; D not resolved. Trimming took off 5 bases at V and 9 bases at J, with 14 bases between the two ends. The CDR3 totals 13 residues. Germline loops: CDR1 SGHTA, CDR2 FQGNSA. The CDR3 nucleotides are TGTGCCAGCAGCCCTATTGTTCGGGGGCCCCAGCATTTT. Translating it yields CASSPIVRGPQHF. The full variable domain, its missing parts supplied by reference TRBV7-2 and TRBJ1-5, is GAGVSQSPSNKVTEKGKDVELRCDPISGHTALYWYRQSLGQGLEFLIYFQGNSAPDKSGLPSDRFSAERTGGSVSTLTIQRTQQEDSAVYLCASSPIVRGPQHFGDGTRLSIL.

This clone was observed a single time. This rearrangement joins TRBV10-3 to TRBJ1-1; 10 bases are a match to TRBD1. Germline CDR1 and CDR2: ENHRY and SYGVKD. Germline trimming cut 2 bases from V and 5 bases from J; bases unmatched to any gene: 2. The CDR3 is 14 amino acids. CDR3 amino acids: CAISEDRGRTEAFF. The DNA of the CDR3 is TGTGCCATCAGTGAGGACAGGGGGCGGACTGAAGCTTTCTTT.

CDR3 amino acids: CASSMGRVNTEAFF. The CDR3 DNA sequence: TGTGCCAGCAGTATGGGGCGCGTGAACACTGAAGCTTTCTTT. This sequence joins TRBV6-5 and TRBJ1-1, with D perhaps matching TRBD1 (5 bases). V was pared by 5 bases and J by 0 bases, with 10 bases between. CDR3 length: 14 residues. Germline values: CDR1 MNHEY, CDR2 SVGAGI.

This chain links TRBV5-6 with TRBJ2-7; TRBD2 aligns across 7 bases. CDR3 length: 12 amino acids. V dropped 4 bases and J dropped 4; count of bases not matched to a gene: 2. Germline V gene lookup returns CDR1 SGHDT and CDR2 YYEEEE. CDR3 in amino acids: CASSRSGYEQYV. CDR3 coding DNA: TGTGCCAGCAGCCGTAGCGGGTACGAGCAGTACGTC.